This entry lists 8 T cell receptor beta chains sequenced from one sample in a study of blood T cell repertoires in COVID-19. Profiling relied on immunoSEQ multiplex PCR, and the TCRdb table lists in-frame clones only, not all of them. The sample yields under 300,000 clones, roughly 80% seen once. Source material: peripheral blood. Source of these receptors: a woman aged 45-65 years who had recovered from COVID-19.

This chain connects TRBV4-3 to TRBJ2-7, with 9 positions matching TRBD2. The CDR3 has 15 amino acids. Germline values: CDR1 LGHNA, CDR2 YSLEER. V was clipped by 0 bases and J by 3 bases; unmatched bases: 3. The CDR3 DNA reads TGCGCCAGCAGCCAAGAGCGGGAGGGCATCTACGAGCAGTACTTC. The encoded protein is CASSQEREGIYEQYF.

The V gene is TRBV19, the J gene TRBJ2-7; 10 bases align to TRBD1. The V gene's germline CDR1 is LNHDA and CDR2 SQIVND (reference sequence). Unmatched junction bases numbered 2, after V lost 5 bases and J lost 1 base. The CDR3 length is 14 residues. The CDR3 bases are TGTGCCAGTAGTTCGGGACAGGGGTCCTACGAGCAGTACTTC. Translating gives CASSSGQGSYEQYF.

J is TRBJ2-1 and V is TRBV7-3; TRBD2 might be the D (6 bases). V was pared by 2 bases and J by 5 bases, with 13 bases between. The CDR3 spans 15 residues. Germline loops: CDR1 SGHTA, CDR2 FQGTGA. CDR3 coding DNA: TGTGCCAGCAGCTTATCTGGCGGGATTAACAATGAGCAGTTCTTC. Encoded protein: CASSLSGGINNEQFF. Based on the CDR3 plus reference TRBV7-3 and TRBJ2-1, the full variable domain is GAGVSQTPSNKVTEKGKYVELRCDPISGHTALYWYRQSLGQGPEFLIYFQGTGAADDSGLPNDRFFAVRPEGSVSTLKIQRTERGDSAVYLCASSLSGGINNEQFFGPGTRLTVL.

The gene calls are TRBV28 and TRBJ2-1, with 8 nucleotides matching TRBD2. The V and J ends lost 3 bases and 6 bases, in that order; junction bases with no gene match: 10. Germline V gene lookup returns CDR1 MDHEN and CDR2 SYDVKM. The CDR3 consists of 16 residues. The CDR3 DNA sequence: TGTGCCAGCAGTTTCCCCCCGGGACTAGTCGTCAATGAGCAGTTCTTC. Encoded protein: CASSFPPGLVVNEQFF.

This clone was picked up one time. This rearrangement joins TRBV19 to TRBJ1-5; no clear D gene. Trimming cost V 6 bases and J 0 bases, with 12 bases left between them. The CDR3 is made up of 15 amino acids. From germline, CDR1 is LNHDA and CDR2 SQIVND (reference sequence). The DNA for the CDR3 is TGTGCCAGTAGGAGGGTGGCAGGTAGCAATCAGCCCCAGCATTTT. This sequence encodes CASRRVAGSNQPQHF.

CDR3 DNA sequence: TGTGCCAGCAGCCCGTGGGACACCTTTTATAGCAATCAGCCCCAGCATTTT. Protein product: CASSPWDTFYSNQPQHF. The chain carries TRBV7-8 and TRBJ1-5; D is possibly TRBD1 (6 bases). CDR1 and CDR2 from the germline V gene are SGHVS and FQNEAQ. V lost 5 bases and J lost 0, with 17 bases in between. This CDR3 is built from 17 residues.

The chain links TRBV28 to TRBJ2-3; D might be TRBD2 (6 bases). Germline lookup yields CDR1 MDHEN and CDR2 SYDVKM. This CDR3 is 17 amino acids long. The V end was cut by 5 bases, the J end by 2 bases, with 20 bases between. CDR3 in DNA: TGTGCCAGCAGTCCCAGGCTTGCGGGGACCTTCACAGATACGCAGTATTTT. Translated: CASSPRLAGTFTDTQYF.

The chain uses TRBV5-1 and TRBJ2-7, with 10 positions matching TRBD1. The V and J ends lost 3 bases and 5 bases, in that order; junction bases with no gene match: 5. The CDR3 is 14 residues long. The germline V gene encodes CDR1 SGHRS and CDR2 YFSETQ. Here the CDR3 reads CASSYGQGVDEQYF. The CDR3 bases are TGCGCCAGCAGCTATGGACAGGGGGTCGACGAGCAGTACTTC.